The 18 T cell receptor beta chains in this list originate from one sample, sequenced in a study of Ad26.COV2.S vaccination and SARS-CoV-2 variants. Repertoires were generated with immunoSEQ multiplex PCR, while TCRdb's copy carries only in-frame clones and drops some. This table has 300,000 to 400,000 clones, about 85% appearing once. Treatment defined: 15 to 20 received Ad26.COV2.S at low or high dose, single or two shots; several received placebo; per-sample allocation not given. It was on day 63 after the first vaccine or placebo injection that samples were taken. The sample consisted of peripheral blood, taken in a trial of Ad26.COV2.S vaccine versus placebo. These receptors were taken from a person aged 18 to 59 who received the Ad26.COV2.S COVID-19 vaccine or a placebo.

In this sample, this clone turned up once. This chain joins TRBV7-9 and TRBJ2-7; no clear D gene. The CDR3 has 16 residues. V was shortened by 1 base and J by 0 bases, with 13 bases between the two germline ends. Germline V gene data show CDR1 as SEHNR and CDR2 as FQNEAQ (reference sequence). The CDR3 DNA reads TGTGCCAGCAGCTTAGGGATGGGCGGAGCCTCCTACGAGCAGTACTTC. This encodes CASSLGMGGASYEQYF.

V is TRBV19 and J is TRBJ2-1, with 9 positions matching TRBD1. The germline CDR1 and CDR2 sequences are LNHDA and SQIVND (reference sequence). The length of the CDR3 is 15 residues. V lost 7 bases, J lost 4 bases, and 8 bases stayed unmatched. The chain's CDR3 is CASTDRGVGYNEQFF. The CDR3 region has the DNA TGTGCCAGTACCGACAGGGGGGTAGGATACAATGAGCAGTTCTTC.

The rearrangement links TRBV24-1 to TRBJ2-1; D unresolved. CDR3 length: 13 amino acids. Per germline, CDR1 KGHDR and CDR2 SFDVKD. Trimming took off 1 base at V and 7 bases at J, with 7 bases between the two ends. DNA for the CDR3: TGTGCCACCAGTGATTTTGTGTCTAATGAGCAGTTCTTC. Translation gives CATSDFVSNEQFF.

V and J are TRBV27 and TRBJ2-5, with 7 bases fitting TRBD2. J gave up 5 bases and V 6 bases, and 12 bases lay outside the gene matches. The CDR3 has 15 amino acids. The V gene's germline CDR1 is MNHEY and CDR2 SMNVEV (reference sequence). CDR3 in DNA: TGTGCCAGCAGCCCTTCCTTGGGGGGAGGGGAGACCCAGTACTTC. It yields the protein CASSPSLGGGETQYF.

The chain joins TRBV11-3 to TRBJ1-1; TRBD1 agrees at 10 bases. Germline loops: CDR1 SGHNT, CDR2 YENEEA. V lost 0 bases and J lost 4; bases outside the gene matches: 8. CDR3 length: 17 amino acids. The CDR3 sequence is CASSLDLGWDRGTEAFF. The CDR3 bases are TGTGCCAGCAGCTTAGATTTGGGATGGGACAGGGGCACTGAAGCTTTCTTT.

The rearrangement links TRBV27 to TRBJ2-7; TRBD1 or TRBD2 may be the D gene (5 bases each). Germline-derived CDR1 and CDR2 are MNHEY and SMNVEV (reference sequence). Trimming stripped 6 bases from V and 1 base from J, with 16 bases between. This CDR3 has 15 amino acids. The DNA of the CDR3 is TGTGCCAGCAGGCTCGGGGCAGGCATATCCTACGAGCAGTACTTC. This gives the protein CASRLGAGISYEQYF.

The chain is built from TRBV24-1 and TRBJ2-5; 7 nucleotides line up with TRBD2. The CDR3 consists of 15 residues. Unmatched junction bases numbered 3, after V lost 1 base and J lost 2 bases. The V gene's germline CDR1 is KGHDR and CDR2 SFDVKD. Written as DNA, the CDR3 is TGTGCCACCAGTGATTTCTCAGCGGGGCAAGAGACCCAGTACTTC. Protein sequence: CATSDFSAGQETQYF.

The chain is built from TRBV10-3 and TRBJ2-5, with D hard to call. The germline V and J ends were trimmed by 3 bases and 3 bases, with 8 bases remaining between them. Germline V CDR1 and CDR2: ENHRY, SYGVKD. The CDR3 has 13 residues. In DNA, the CDR3 is TGTGCCATCAGTGACAGGTTTGAAGAGACCCAGTACTTC. It yields the protein CAISDRFEETQYF.

The V gene is TRBV7-6, the J gene TRBJ1-1, with TRBD1 identical over 9 bases. The germline CDR1 and CDR2 sequences are SGHVS and FNYEAQ. The length of the CDR3 is 15 residues. The trim removed 4 bases at V and 1 base at J, leaving 4 bases unmatched. Written as DNA, the CDR3 is TGTGCCAGCAGCTATCAGACAGGGGGGAACACTGAAGCTTTCTTT. Translation gives CASSYQTGGNTEAFF.

The V gene is TRBV19, the J gene TRBJ2-7, with D unresolved. V lost 6 bases, J lost 2 bases, and 23 bases lay in between. Germline V gene data show CDR1 as LNHDA and CDR2 as SQIVND (reference sequence). CDR3 length equals 17 residues. The CDR3 spells CASRGRAGRLDTYEQYF. The CDR3, as DNA: TGTGCCAGTAGAGGTCGGGCTGGCCGCTTAGATACCTACGAGCAGTACTTC.

The chain couples TRBV12-3 or TRBV12-4 to TRBJ2-5; TRBD1 matches at 9 bases. This CDR3 has 13 residues. V lost 6 bases to trimming and J lost 8 bases; unmatched junction nucleotides: 7. CDR3 in amino acids: CASSPGTGHTQYF. In nucleotides, the CDR3 is TGTGCCAGCAGCCCCGGGACAGGGCACACCCAGTACTTC.

The DNA of the CDR3 is TGTGCTAGTGCCGTGGAAGTCGGCGAGCAGTACTTC. It codes for CASAVEVGEQYF. The chain joins TRBV12-5 to TRBJ2-7; D is unresolved. There are 12 residues in the CDR3. Germline loops: CDR1 LGHNT, CDR2 FRNRAP. V shed 7 bases and J shed 6 bases, with 13 bases lying between them.

The table lists this clone with a few counts. This sequence joins TRBV12-2 and TRBJ1-2. TRBV12-2 is flagged as a pseudogene. The CDR3 contains 12 residues. CDR3 DNA: TGTGCAAGTCGTTACGTGGGGTATGGCTACACCTTC. Translation gives CASRYVGYGYTF.

With respect to this clone: A much larger clone differs from this one at a single base, so this may be a read error. This specimen includes other DNA sequences encoding the same CDR3. The chain uses TRBV5-1 and TRBJ1-2, with TRBD1 matching over 10 bases. The CDR3 covers 15 residues. Germline CDR1 SGHRS, CDR2 YFSETQ. The CDR3 DNA is TGCGCCAGCAGCTACGATATGACAGGGGGCTACGGCTATACCTTC. The encoded protein is CASSYDMTGGYGYTF.

This rearrangement joins TRBV2 to TRBJ1-5; D remains ambiguous. This CDR3 has 13 residues. Trimming took 5 bases from V and 0 from J, leaving 5 bases between them. Per germline, CDR1 SNHLY and CDR2 FYNNEI. The CDR3 here is CASSRGSNQPQHF. Here the CDR3 DNA reads TGTGCCAGCAGTAGAGGTAGCAATCAGCCCCAGCATTTT.

The chain carries TRBV18 and TRBJ2-3; D is possibly TRBD1 (5 bases). The length of the CDR3 is 16 residues. The V gene lost 3 bases and the J gene lost 2 bases, with 15 bases spanning the gap. Germline-derived CDR1 and CDR2 are KGHSH and LQKENI. CDR3 sequence: CASSPKGIGNTDTQYF. CDR3 DNA sequence: TGTGCCAGCTCACCTAAGGGGATCGGAAACACAGATACGCAGTATTTT.

V gene TRBV20-1 combines with J gene TRBJ2-7, with 11 bases matching TRBD2. The CDR3 is made up of 17 amino acids. Per the germline V gene, CDR1 is DFQATT and CDR2 is SNEGSKA (reference sequence). V lost 3 bases and J lost 1; bases outside the gene matches: 11. The DNA of the CDR3 is TGCAGTGCTAGTTTTCTAGCGGGAGGTAGCGGATCCTACGAGCAGTACTTC. Translating gives CSASFLAGGSGSYEQYF.

The chain carries TRBV30 and TRBJ1-1; tentatively, D is TRBD1 (5 bases). The germline gives CDR1 GTSNPN, CDR2 SVGIG (reference sequence). The CDR3 spans 14 residues. Trimming took off 0 bases at V and 1 base at J, with 9 bases between the two ends. CDR3 DNA sequence: TGTGCCTGGAGTGTACTCAGGGAGAACACTGAAGCTTTCTTT. Amino acid sequence: CAWSVLRENTEAFF.